These 5 T cell receptor beta chains share one sample of origin, sequenced in a study of blood T cell repertoires in COVID-19. Assay used: immunoSEQ multiplex PCR; TCRdb lists only in-frame clones, some missing. The data contain a few hundred thousand clones, 85% of them singletons. Source material: peripheral blood. These receptors all stem from a woman aged 18-29 years with acute or convalescent COVID-19.

There are a few counts of this clone. This chain uses TRBV27 with TRBJ1-2; 8 nucleotides agree with TRBD1. Losses at the gene ends were 3 bases for V and 3 bases for J; bases not matched to a gene: 3. CDR1 is MNHEY, CDR2 SMNVEV, per germline (reference sequence). This CDR3 comprises 14 residues. In DNA, the CDR3 is TGTGCCAGCAGTTTCAGGGGGCTACACTATGGCTACACCTTC. Its translation: CASSFRGLHYGYTF.

The rearrangement joins TRBV5-5 to TRBJ1-5; 7 bases fit TRBD1. The CDR3 extends over 15 amino acids. Germline assignment: CDR1 SGHKS and CDR2 YYEKEE (reference sequence). J gave up 1 base and V 4 bases, and 5 bases lay outside the gene matches. Written as DNA, the CDR3 is TGTGCCAGCAGCCGAACAGGGGACAGCAATCAGCCCCAGCATTTT. It encodes CASSRTGDSNQPQHF.

This chain joins TRBV18 and TRBJ1-5; D is perhaps TRBD1 (6 bases). In germline, CDR1 is KGHSH, CDR2 LQKENI. The CDR3 runs 15 residues. Trimming removed 3 bases from V and 7 bases from J, with 16 bases in between. DNA of the CDR3: TGTGCCAGCTCACCCGTGCAGGGGAGGGAGCAGCCCCAGCATTTT. Its protein is CASSPVQGREQPQHF. The entire variable domain, with the rest obtained from reference TRBV18 and TRBJ1-5, is as follows: NAGVMQNPRHLVRRRGQEARLRCSPMKGHSHVYWYRQLPEEGLKFMVYLQKENIIDESGMPKERFSAEFPKEGPSILRIQQVVRGDSAAYFCASSPVQGREQPQHFGDGTRLSIL.

This sequence joins TRBV6-6 and TRBJ2-4; D ambiguous. Germline CDR1 is MNHNY and CDR2 is SVGAGI (reference sequence). CDR3 length equals 12 residues. The V gene lost 7 bases and the J gene lost 8 bases, with 12 bases spanning the gap. The chain's CDR3 is CASKATEDIQYF. In nucleotides, the CDR3 is TGTGCCAGCAAGGCCACCGAGGACATTCAGTACTTC.

This clone was found a few times. This chain connects TRBV28 to TRBJ2-2; 9 nucleotides line up with TRBD1. CDR3 length equals 15 residues. Germline V CDR1 and CDR2: MDHEN, SYDVKM. Trimming cost V 6 bases and J 4 bases; bases outside gene matches: 6. The DNA of the CDR3 is TGTGCCAGCAGGGCTACGGGACAGGGCACCGGGGAGCTGTTTTTT. Translating gives CASRATGQGTGELFF.